This paragraph reports one T cell receptor beta chain. The data stem from a study of cytomegalovirus exposure and HLA in healthy donors. Germline CDR1 is SGHAT and CDR2 is FQNNGV. V gave up 4 bases and J gave up 3 bases, with 19 bases separating them. This CDR3 region has 16 residues. PCR used 60 Vbeta primers and 13 Jbeta primers. Using immunoSEQ multiplex PCR, the repertoire was profiled, and TCRdb retains in-frame clones only, with some absent. The repertoire holds under 200,000 clones, with 84% as singletons. The clonotype was recovered from a woman aged 50 to 60 in good health and CMV-seropositive. Specimen: PBMCs. V gene TRBV11-2 combines with J gene TRBJ2-7, with unresolved D. The CDR3 here is CASSSYPYDGVYEQYF. The DNA for the CDR3 is TGTGCCAGCAGCTCGTACCCTTATGACGGAGTCTACGAGCAGTACTTC. The full variable domain, completed using reference TRBV11-2 and TRBJ2-7, is EAGVAQSPRYKIIEKRQSVAFWCNPISGHATLYWYQQILGQGPKLLIQFQNNGVVDDSQLPKDRFSAERLKGVDSTLKIQPAKLEDSAVYLCASSSYPYDGVYEQYFGPGTRLTVT.